One sample yielded the 16 T cell receptor beta chains listed below, sequenced in a study of PD-1 blockade in classical Hodgkin lymphoma. Brentuximab vedotin exposure varied among the patients, all of whom had relapsed after autologous stem cell transplantation. Some clones are missing from TCRdb's copy, which holds only in-frame ones; the method was immunoSEQ multiplex PCR. In the table there are some 150,000 clones, approximately 80% of which are singletons. The sample consisted of peripheral blood mononuclear cells (PBMCs), taken before the second cycle of nivolumab. The receptors come from a human donor with classical Hodgkin lymphoma.

The rearrangement links TRBV9 to TRBJ2-6; D gene ambiguous. Trimming took off 0 bases at V and 1 base at J, with 5 bases between the two ends. CDR1 SGDLS and CDR2 YYNGEE come from the germline V gene. This CDR3 has 15 amino acids. CDR3 sequence (DNA): TGTGCCAGCAGCGTAGGGGATTCTGGGGCCAACGTCCTGACTTTC. Residues: CASSVGDSGANVLTF.

This chain connects TRBV10-3 to TRBJ2-2, with D unresolved. V was cut by 5 bases and J by 0 bases, with 10 bases left in between. Germline V CDR1 and CDR2: ENHRY, SYGVKD. The CDR3 has 15 residues. In DNA, the CDR3 is TGTGCCATCAGTCCCGGGTCGGCGAACACCGGGGAGCTGTTTTTT. It codes for CAISPGSANTGELFF.

The V call is TRBV19, the J call TRBJ2-1; 9 nucleotides line up with TRBD1. CDR1 and CDR2 from the germline V gene are LNHDA and SQIVND (reference sequence). The CDR3 is 13 amino acids. The junction had 6 bases not matched to a gene; V was cut back by 3 bases and J by 12 bases. The CDR3 region has the DNA TGTGCCAGTAGTATTAGGGACAGGGCGGTGCAGTTCTTC. Its translation: CASSIRDRAVQFF.

This chain joins TRBV12-2 and TRBJ1-1; TRBD1, the table's D call, was not compared with the DNA. TRBV12-2 has pseudogene status. The CDR3 extends over 15 amino acids. CDR3 coding DNA: TGTGCAAGTCGCTTAGGAGGACAGGTCCGATCTGAAGCTTTCTTT. It yields the protein CASRLGGQVRSEAFF.

The chain carries TRBV6-6 and TRBJ2-7; D possibly corresponds to TRBD2 (5 bases). The CDR3 runs 14 residues. CDR1 and CDR2 from the germline V gene are MNHNY and SVGAGI (reference sequence). Between the trimmed V and J ends, which lost 2 bases and 3 bases, there was a span of 11 bases. CDR3 sequence (DNA): TGTGCCAGCAGTTACGGTCGGGGTGGCTACGAGCAGTACTTC. Translating it yields CASSYGRGGYEQYF.

The chain links TRBV29-1 to TRBJ1-1; 7 bases are a match to TRBD1. Germline lookup yields CDR1 SQVTM and CDR2 ANQGSEA. The CDR3 length is 15 residues. The J segment lost 0 bases and the V segment lost 4 bases, leaving 8 bases of the junction unmatched. CDR3 protein: CSVVSGRGLNTEAFF. DNA for the CDR3: TGCAGCGTTGTATCAGGGAGGGGGCTGAACACTGAAGCTTTCTTT.

The chain employs TRBV5-6 and TRBJ1-1; tentative D call: TRBD1 (5 bases). This CDR3 region has 15 residues. The ends were cut back, 4 bases at V and 1 base at J, with 14 bases in the middle. The germline gives CDR1 SGHDT, CDR2 YYEEEE. For the CDR3, the DNA is TGTGCCAGCAGCACTTCGCAGGGACGGAACACTGAAGCTTTCTTT. It specifies CASSTSQGRNTEAFF.

This clone was picked up a small number of times. This chain connects TRBV10-3 to TRBJ2-2, with D unresolved. This CDR3 is built from 15 residues. The ends were cut back, 2 bases at V and 1 base at J, with 8 bases in the middle. The germline V gene encodes CDR1 ENHRY and CDR2 SYGVKD. For the CDR3, the DNA is TGTGCCATCAGTGAGGTCAGCAAGAACACCGGGGAGCTGTTTTTT. This encodes CAISEVSKNTGELFF.

The chain carries TRBV25-1 and TRBJ2-7; 11 bases match TRBD1. Germline trimming cut 1 base from V and 4 bases from J; bases unmatched to any gene: 6. This CDR3 region has 16 residues. In germline, CDR1 is MGHDK, CDR2 SYGVNS. CDR3 residues: CASSEWGTGGGYEQYF. CDR3 nucleotide sequence: TGTGCCAGCAGTGAATGGGGGACAGGGGGTGGGTACGAGCAGTACTTC.

The chain links TRBV5-3 to TRBJ2-3; a weak D match, TRBD2 (6 bases). TRBV5-3 is an ORF; its function is uncertain. The length of the CDR3 is 17 residues. V was trimmed by 0 bases and J by 4 bases, leaving 18 bases between them. The CDR3 sequence: CARSLAEGRRGADTQYF. CDR3 coding DNA: TGTGCCAGAAGCTTGGCCGAGGGTCGGCGGGGAGCAGATACGCAGTATTTT.

This clone was detected a few times. The chain combines TRBV9 with TRBJ2-5, with TRBD2 matching 10 bases. CDR3 length: 15 residues. The germline CDR1 and CDR2 sequences are SGDLS and YYNGEE. Losses at the gene ends were 4 bases for V and 4 bases for J; bases not matched to a gene: 7. The CDR3 loop reads CASSSLAGAGETQYF. The CDR3 nucleotides read TGTGCCAGCAGCTCCCTAGCGGGGGCGGGAGAGACCCAGTACTTC.

V gene TRBV6-6 combines with J gene TRBJ2-1; 7 nucleotides line up with TRBD2. Looked up from germline, CDR1 is MNHNY and CDR2 is SVGAGI (reference sequence). This CDR3 contains 15 residues. After removal of 5 bases from V and 3 bases from J, the junction contained 7 bases not matched to a gene. The CDR3 DNA follows: TGTGCCAGCAGTCCAGAGCGGGACGACTACAATGAGCAGTTCTTC. Translated, it gives CASSPERDDYNEQFF.

Concerning this clone itself: Relative to the germline gene, one junction end is altered; a read error may explain this. This rearrangement joins TRBV9 to TRBJ1-2, with unresolved D. This CDR3 is built from 11 residues. CDR1 SGDLS and CDR2 YYNGEE come from the germline V gene. Here the CDR3 reads CATSTGYGYTF. CDR3 coding DNA: TGTGCCACCAGCACGGGTTATGGCTACACCTTC.

The chain carries TRBV2 and TRBJ2-2, with 9 bases fitting TRBD1. Germline CDR1 is SNHLY and CDR2 is FYNNEI. J was trimmed by 3 bases and V by 8 bases; bases with no gene match: 4. CDR3 length: 14 residues. DNA of the CDR3: TGTGCCAGCCTGAGGGACAGGGACACCGGGGAGCTGTTTTTT. As protein: CASLRDRDTGELFF.

This chain links TRBV27 with TRBJ2-4, with TRBD1 identical over 8 bases. This CDR3 has 15 residues. The trim removed 6 bases at V and 5 bases at J, leaving 9 bases unmatched. In germline, CDR1 is MNHEY, CDR2 SMNVEV (reference sequence). The DNA for the CDR3 is TGTGCCAGCAGCTCTAGAGGACAGGGTGAAAACATTCAGTACTTC. Its translation is CASSSRGQGENIQYF.

This chain links TRBV28 with TRBJ2-7, with D maybe TRBD2 (6 bases). Germline values: CDR1 MDHEN, CDR2 SYDVKM. This CDR3 is built from 16 residues. The V gene lost 3 bases and the J gene lost 0 bases, with 15 bases spanning the gap. The CDR3 coding sequence is TGTGCCAGCAGTTTCTTCCGGGACTCAAGCTCCTACGAGCAGTACTTC. Its translation is CASSFFRDSSSYEQYF.